This T cell receptor (beta chain) was recovered during a study of OX40 agonist ivuxolimab in advanced cancers. Study observations and caveats: On average, CD8+ T cells had more expanded clones than CD4+. With doses of 0.1-3.0 mg/kg, partial responders showed among the lowest clonal expansion.

Details on this clone: The target antigen is unknown.

V lost 2 bases and J 5 bases, leaving 9 bases between the germline ends. Germline CDR1 is KGHSH and CDR2 is LQKENI. The CDR3 has 14 amino acids. Produced via immunoSEQ multiplex PCR; TCRdb's table is partial and in-frame only. The table lists some 100,000 clones, around 93% of them singletons. The chain recombines TRBV18 with TRBJ2-2, with a tentative D call TRBD2 (5 bases). The clonotype was recovered from an adult with an advanced solid tumor such as melanoma, head and neck, liver or kidney cancer. The material was CD4+ or CD8+ T cells sorted from blood, obtained in a trial of the OX40 agonist ivuxolimab. The CDR3 loop reads CASSPGGVTGELFF. In DNA, the CDR3 is TGTGCCAGCTCACCAGGAGGCGTTACCGGGGAGCTGTTTTTT. Filled out from reference TRBV18 and TRBJ2-2, the complete variable domain reads NAGVMQNPRHLVRRRGQEARLRCSPMKGHSHVYWYRQLPEEGLKFMVYLQKENIIDESGMPKERFSAEFPKEGPSILRIQQVVRGDSAAYFCASSPGGVTGELFFGEGSRLTVL.